This T cell receptor beta chain was observed in a study of blood T cell repertoires in COVID-19. For the study at large: Donors in the United States, Italy and Spain gave samples during acute or convalescent COVID-19. T cells, B-cell-depleted T cells, or PBMCs provided the cDNA or gDNA that served as material.

In the authors' workflow: Estimation of nucleated cell counts was performed using reference gene primer amplification. Method: immunoSEQ multiplex PCR; TCRdb's copy keeps in-frame clones and lacks some. D and trimming come from the DNA, and the V and J calls and clone size come from that table. The sample yields around 68,000 clones, 65% to 80% seen once. The CDR3 spans 15 residues. After removal of 4 bases from V and 5 bases from J, the junction contained 5 bases not matched to a gene. The V gene's germline CDR1 is SGDLS and CDR2 YYNGEE. The TCR was taken from a woman between 45 and 60 years old with acute or convalescent COVID-19. The chain carries TRBV9 and TRBJ2-1; 11 bases fit TRBD1. Sequencing input: peripheral blood. CDR3 DNA sequence: TGTGCCAGCAGCCCCTCGGGACAGGGGGACAATGAGCAGTTCTTC. It translates to CASSPSGQGDNEQFF. Complete variable domain (other parts from reference TRBV9 and TRBJ2-1): DSGVTQTPKHLITATGQRVTLRCSPRSGDLSVYWYQQSLDQGLQFLIQYYNGEERAKGNILERFSAQQFPDLHSELNLSSLELGDSALYFCASSPSGQGDNEQFFGPGTRLTVL.